This T cell receptor beta chain was observed in a study of T cell responses to AZD1222 COVID-19 vaccine. As regards this clone: Its antigen is not known.

The CDR3 covers 12 residues. Germline-derived CDR1 and CDR2 are SNHLY and FYNNEI. V was pared by 0 bases and J by 7 bases, with 4 bases between. Only in-frame clones appear in the TCRdb table, and some are missing; sequencing was by immunoSEQ multiplex PCR. In the table there are approximately 190,000 clones, roughly 91% of which are singletons. The study, taken as a whole, reports: There were mostly white British donors and more females than males, and clonal diversity was possibly underestimated. Just a handful of AZD1222 recipients tested seropositive at baseline. Spike-specific TCR breadth and depth grew following two AZD1222 doses.

The chain has TRBV2 and TRBJ1-5, with unresolved D. Here the sequenced sample was peripheral blood, taken on day 0 of AZD1222 vaccination. The source is an adult in good health. The CDR3: CASSEAGQPQHF. The DNA of the CDR3 is TGTGCCAGCAGTGAAGCTGGACAGCCCCAGCATTTT.